A selection of T cell receptor beta chains follows, all from one sample in a study of shared clonotypes between healthy human individuals. The assay was immunoSEQ multiplex PCR, and TCRdb's table has in-frame clones only and misses some. This sample has about 470,000 clones, with 75% to 85% found just once. The sequenced sample consisted of PBMCs. The receptor set was obtained from a woman in her 40s in good health. Some clones in this sample may be carry-over from other donors' samples. Each CDR3 is given without its conserved first and last residue.

.,TRBV29-1,SVLGTSGATYEQY
TRBJ2-7,TRBV7-2,ASSLGYSSLSYEQY
TRBJ2-3,TRBV5-1,ASSLEPTDTQY
TRBJ2-7,TRBV4-1,ASSQEVEQGAFSEQC
TRBJ2-3,TRBV5-1,ASSYGTGISDTQY
TRBJ1-5,TRBV6-4,ASSATRHPGADNGNQPQH
TRBJ1-2,TRBV5-4,ASSLETAYGYT
TRBJ2-1,TRBV9,ASSVASGRADEQF
TRBJ2-7,TRBV27,ASSLFSTGSGSYEQY
.,TRBV7-2,ASTGGSYEQY
TRBJ1-4,TRBV7-8,ASSPREGQSNEKLF
TRBJ2-3,TRBV28,ASSRAGVDTQY
TRBJ2-1,TRBV19,ASSLRSGDSYNEQF
TRBJ2-7,TRBV7-9,ASSLAGGGQGYEQY
TRBJ2-1,TRBV7-3,ASSLTGGSYNEQF
TRBJ1-2,TRBV5-1,ASSSAAQKGDGYT
TRBJ2-3,TRBV15,ATSRTTGPGQDTQY